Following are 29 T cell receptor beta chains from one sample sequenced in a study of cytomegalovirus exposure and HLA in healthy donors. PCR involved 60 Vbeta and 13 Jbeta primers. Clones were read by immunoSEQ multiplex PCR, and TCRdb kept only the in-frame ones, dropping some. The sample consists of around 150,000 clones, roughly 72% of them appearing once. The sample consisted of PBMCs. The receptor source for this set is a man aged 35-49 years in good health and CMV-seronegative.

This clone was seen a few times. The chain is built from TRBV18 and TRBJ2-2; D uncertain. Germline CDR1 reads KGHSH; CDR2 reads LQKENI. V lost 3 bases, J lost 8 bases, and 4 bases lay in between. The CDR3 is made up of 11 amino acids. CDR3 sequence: CASSPTGELFF. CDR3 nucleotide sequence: TGTGCCAGCTCACCGACAGGGGAGCTGTTTTTT.

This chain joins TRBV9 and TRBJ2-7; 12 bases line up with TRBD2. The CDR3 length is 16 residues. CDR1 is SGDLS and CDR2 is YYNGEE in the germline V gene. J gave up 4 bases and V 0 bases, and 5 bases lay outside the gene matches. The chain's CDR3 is CASSVGSSGRVYEQYF. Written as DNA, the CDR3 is TGTGCCAGCAGCGTAGGATCTAGCGGGAGGGTATACGAGCAGTACTTC.

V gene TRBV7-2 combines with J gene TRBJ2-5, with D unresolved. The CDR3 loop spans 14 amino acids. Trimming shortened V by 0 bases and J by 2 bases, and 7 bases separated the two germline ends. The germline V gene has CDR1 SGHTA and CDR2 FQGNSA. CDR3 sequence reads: CASSLARGQETQYF. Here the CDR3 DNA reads TGTGCCAGCAGCTTAGCCCGAGGTCAAGAGACCCAGTACTTC.

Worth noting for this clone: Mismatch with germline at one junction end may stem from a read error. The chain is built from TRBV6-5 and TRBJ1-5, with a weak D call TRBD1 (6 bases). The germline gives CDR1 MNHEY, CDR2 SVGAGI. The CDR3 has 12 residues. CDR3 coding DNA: TGTGCCAGCAGTCCCGGGGGGGGGCCCCAGAATTTT. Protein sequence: CASSPGGGPQNF.

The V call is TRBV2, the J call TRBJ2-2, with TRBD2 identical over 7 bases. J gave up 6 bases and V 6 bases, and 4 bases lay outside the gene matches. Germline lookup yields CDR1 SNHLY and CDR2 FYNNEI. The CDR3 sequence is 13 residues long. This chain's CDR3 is CASRLLAAGELFF. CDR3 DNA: TGTGCCAGCAGACTTCTAGCGGCCGGGGAGCTGTTTTTT. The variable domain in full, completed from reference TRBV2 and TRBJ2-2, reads EPEVTQTPSHQVTQMGQEVILRCVPISNHLYFYWYRQILGQKVEFLVSFYNNEISEKSEIFDDQFSVERPDGSNFTLKIRSTKLEDSAMYFCASRLLAAGELFFGEGSRLTVL.

The CDR3 nucleotides read TGTGCCAGCAGCCCCCGCCGGCCAGCGGGAGGACACAATGAGCAGTTCTTC. It yields the protein CASSPRRPAGGHNEQFF. The chain employs TRBV7-9 and TRBJ2-1; TRBD2 matches at 9 bases. The CDR3 spans 17 residues. CDR1 SEHNR and CDR2 FQNEAQ come from the germline V gene (reference sequence). After removal of 5 bases from V and 5 bases from J, the junction contained 13 bases not matched to a gene.

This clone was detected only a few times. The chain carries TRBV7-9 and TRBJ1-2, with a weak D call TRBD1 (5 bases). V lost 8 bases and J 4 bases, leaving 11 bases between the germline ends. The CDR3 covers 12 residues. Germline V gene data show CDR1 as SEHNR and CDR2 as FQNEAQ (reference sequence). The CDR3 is CASSPDSYGYTF. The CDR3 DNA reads TGTGCCAGCTCCCCTGACAGCTATGGCTACACCTTC.

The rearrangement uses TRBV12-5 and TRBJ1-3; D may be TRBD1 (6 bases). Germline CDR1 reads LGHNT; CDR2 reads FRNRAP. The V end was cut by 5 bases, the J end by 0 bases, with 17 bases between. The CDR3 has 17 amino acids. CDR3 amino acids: CASGIRPGTISGNTIYF. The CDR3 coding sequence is TGTGCTAGTGGTATCCGGCCCGGGACAATCTCTGGAAACACCATATATTTT.

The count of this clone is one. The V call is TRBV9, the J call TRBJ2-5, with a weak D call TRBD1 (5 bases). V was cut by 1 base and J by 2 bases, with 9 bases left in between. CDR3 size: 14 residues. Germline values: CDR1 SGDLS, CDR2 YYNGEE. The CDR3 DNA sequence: TGTGCCAGCAGCGTACAGGGTCGTCAAGAGACCCAGTACTTC. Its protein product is CASSVQGRQETQYF.

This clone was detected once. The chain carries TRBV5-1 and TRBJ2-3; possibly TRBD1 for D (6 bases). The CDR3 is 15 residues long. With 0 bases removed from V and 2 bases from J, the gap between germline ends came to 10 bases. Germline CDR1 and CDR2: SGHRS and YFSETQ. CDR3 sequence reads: CASSLVDRDTDTQYF. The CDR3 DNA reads TGCGCCAGCAGCTTGGTGGACAGAGACACAGATACGCAGTATTTT.

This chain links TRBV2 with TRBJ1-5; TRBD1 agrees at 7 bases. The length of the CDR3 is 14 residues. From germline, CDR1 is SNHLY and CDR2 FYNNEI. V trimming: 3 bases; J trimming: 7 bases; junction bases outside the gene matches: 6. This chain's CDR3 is CASSDTTGYQPQHF. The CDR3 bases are TGTGCCAGCAGTGATACGACAGGGTACCAGCCCCAGCATTTT.

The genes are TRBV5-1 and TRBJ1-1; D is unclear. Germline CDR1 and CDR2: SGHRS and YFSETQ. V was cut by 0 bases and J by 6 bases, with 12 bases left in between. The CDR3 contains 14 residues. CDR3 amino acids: CASSLDDNAPEAFF. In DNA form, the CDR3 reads TGCGCCAGCAGCTTGGACGACAACGCCCCTGAAGCTTTCTTT.

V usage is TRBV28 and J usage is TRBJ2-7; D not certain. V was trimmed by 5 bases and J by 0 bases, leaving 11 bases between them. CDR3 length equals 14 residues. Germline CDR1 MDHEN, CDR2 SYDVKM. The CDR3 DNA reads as TGTGCCAGCAGTCCATTTGAGTCCTCCTACGAGCAGTACTTC. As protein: CASSPFESSYEQYF.

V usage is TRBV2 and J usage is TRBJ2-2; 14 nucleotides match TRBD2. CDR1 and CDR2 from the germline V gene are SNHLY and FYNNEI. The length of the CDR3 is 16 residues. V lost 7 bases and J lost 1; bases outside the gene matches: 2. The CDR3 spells CASTGLAGGNTGELFF. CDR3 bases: TGTGCCAGCACCGGACTAGCGGGAGGGAACACCGGGGAGCTGTTTTTT.

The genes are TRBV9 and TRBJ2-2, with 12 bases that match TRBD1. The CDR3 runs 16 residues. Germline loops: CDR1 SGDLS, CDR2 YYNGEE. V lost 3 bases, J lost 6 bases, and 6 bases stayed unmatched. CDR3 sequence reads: CASSGPGQGAAGELFF. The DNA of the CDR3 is TGTGCCAGCAGCGGGCCGGGACAGGGGGCCGCCGGGGAGCTGTTTTTT.

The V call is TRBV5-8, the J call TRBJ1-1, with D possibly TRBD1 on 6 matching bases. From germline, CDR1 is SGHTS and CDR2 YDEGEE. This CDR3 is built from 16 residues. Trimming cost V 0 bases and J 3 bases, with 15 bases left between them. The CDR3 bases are TGTGCCAGCAGCTTGGGGACAGAAATCACTTACACTGAAGCTTTCTTT. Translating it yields CASSLGTEITYTEAFF.

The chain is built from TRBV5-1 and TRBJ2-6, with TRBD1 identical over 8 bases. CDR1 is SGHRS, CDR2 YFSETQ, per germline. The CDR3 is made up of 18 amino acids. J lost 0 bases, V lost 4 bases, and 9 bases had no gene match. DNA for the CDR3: TGCGCCAGCAGCATCGGGACAGGTTTTCTCTCTGGGGCCAACGTCCTGACTTTC. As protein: CASSIGTGFLSGANVLTF. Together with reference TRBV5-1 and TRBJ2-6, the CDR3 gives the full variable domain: KAGVTQTPRYLIKTRGQQVTLSCSPISGHRSVSWYQQTPGQGLQFLFEYFSETQRNKGNFPGRFSGRQFSNSRSEMNVSTLELGDSALYLCASSIGTGFLSGANVLTFGAGSRLTVL.

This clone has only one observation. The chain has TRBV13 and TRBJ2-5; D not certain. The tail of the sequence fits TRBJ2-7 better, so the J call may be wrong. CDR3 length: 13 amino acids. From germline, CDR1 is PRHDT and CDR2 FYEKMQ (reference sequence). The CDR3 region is CASSSPISYEQYF. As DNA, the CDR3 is TGTGCCAGCAGCAGCCCGATCTCCTACGAGCAGTACTTC.

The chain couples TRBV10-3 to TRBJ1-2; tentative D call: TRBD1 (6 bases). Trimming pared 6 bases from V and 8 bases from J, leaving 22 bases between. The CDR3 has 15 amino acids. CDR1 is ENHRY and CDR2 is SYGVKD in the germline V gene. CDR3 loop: CAISPRNRDIWGYTF. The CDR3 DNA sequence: TGTGCCATCAGCCCCCGTAACAGGGATATTTGGGGCTACACCTTC.

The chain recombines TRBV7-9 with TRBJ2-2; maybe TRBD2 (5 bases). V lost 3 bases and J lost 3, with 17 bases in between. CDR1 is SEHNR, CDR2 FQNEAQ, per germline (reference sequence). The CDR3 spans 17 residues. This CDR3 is CASSFPRGSGDTGELFF. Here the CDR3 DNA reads TGTGCCAGCAGCTTCCCGCGTGGGAGCGGAGACACCGGGGAGCTGTTTTTT.

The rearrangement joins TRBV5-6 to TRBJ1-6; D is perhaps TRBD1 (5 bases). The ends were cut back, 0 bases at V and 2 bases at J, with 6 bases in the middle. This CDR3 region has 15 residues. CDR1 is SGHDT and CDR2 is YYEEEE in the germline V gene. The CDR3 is CASSLAGPYNSPLHF. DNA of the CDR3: TGTGCCAGCAGCTTGGCAGGGCCCTATAATTCACCCCTCCACTTT.

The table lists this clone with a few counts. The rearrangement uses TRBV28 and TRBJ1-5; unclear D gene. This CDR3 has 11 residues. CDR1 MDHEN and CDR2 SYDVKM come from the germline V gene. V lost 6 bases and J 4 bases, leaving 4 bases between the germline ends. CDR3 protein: CASSQNQPQHF. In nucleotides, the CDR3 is TGTGCCAGCAGCCAAAATCAGCCCCAGCATTTT.

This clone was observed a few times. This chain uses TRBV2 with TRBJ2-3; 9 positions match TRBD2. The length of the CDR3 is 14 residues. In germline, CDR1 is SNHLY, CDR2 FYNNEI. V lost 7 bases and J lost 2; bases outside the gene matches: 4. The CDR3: CASKAGGYTDTQYF. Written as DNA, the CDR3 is TGTGCCAGCAAAGCGGGGGGATACACAGATACGCAGTATTTT.

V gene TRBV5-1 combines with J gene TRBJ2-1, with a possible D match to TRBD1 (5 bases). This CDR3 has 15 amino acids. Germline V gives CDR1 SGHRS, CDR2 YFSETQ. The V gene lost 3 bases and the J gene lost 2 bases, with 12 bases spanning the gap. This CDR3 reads CASSWGQGAYNEQFF. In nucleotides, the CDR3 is TGCGCCAGCAGCTGGGGCCAGGGTGCCTACAATGAGCAGTTCTTC.

The CDR3 nucleotides read TGTGCCAGCAGCGTAGGGGGGGGAGATACGCAGTATTTT. Translation: CASSVGGGDTQYF. The chain has TRBV9 and TRBJ2-3; TRBD2 matches 7 bases. Germline CDR1 is SGDLS and CDR2 is YYNGEE. V was clipped by 0 bases and J by 5 bases; unmatched bases: 0. The CDR3 spans 13 residues.

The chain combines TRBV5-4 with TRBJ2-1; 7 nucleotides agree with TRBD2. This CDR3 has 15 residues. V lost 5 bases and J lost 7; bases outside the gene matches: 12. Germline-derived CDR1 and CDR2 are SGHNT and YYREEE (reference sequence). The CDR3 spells CASRARGRAGNEQFF. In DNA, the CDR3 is TGTGCCAGCAGGGCGCGGGGGAGGGCCGGGAATGAGCAGTTCTTC.

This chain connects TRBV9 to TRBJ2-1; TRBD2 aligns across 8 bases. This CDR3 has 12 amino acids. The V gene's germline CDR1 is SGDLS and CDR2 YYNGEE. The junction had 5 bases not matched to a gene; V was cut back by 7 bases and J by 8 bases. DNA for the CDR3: TGTGCCAGCCAGCGGGAGCGGGATGAGCAGTTCTTC. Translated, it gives CASQRERDEQFF.

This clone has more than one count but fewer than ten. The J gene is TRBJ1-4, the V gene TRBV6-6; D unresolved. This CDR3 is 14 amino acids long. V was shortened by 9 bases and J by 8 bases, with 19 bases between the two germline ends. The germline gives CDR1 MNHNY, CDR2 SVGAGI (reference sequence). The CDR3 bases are TGTGCCAGTATACCTGACCTGGGAGGAGAAAAACTGTTTTTT. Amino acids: CASIPDLGGEKLFF.

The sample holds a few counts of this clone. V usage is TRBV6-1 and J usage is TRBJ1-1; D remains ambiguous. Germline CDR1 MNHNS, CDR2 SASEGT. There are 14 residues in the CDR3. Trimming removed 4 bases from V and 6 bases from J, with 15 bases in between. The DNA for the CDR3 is TGTGCCAGCAGTGTAAATCGTATATCAGCTGAAGCTTTCTTT. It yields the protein CASSVNRISAEAFF.